This T cell receptor (beta chain) was found in a study of T-cell memory formation after mild COVID-19. Broader study findings: Whether day 37 second-wave clones are SARS-CoV-2-specific was not confirmed. Clones that got smaller from day 15 to 85 had even CD4/CD8, while clones growing later tipped toward CD4+.

TCRdb recomputed calls from the 5' RACE reads with MiXCR, one row per CDR3 protein. Among roughly 160,000 distinct CDR3 sequences, about an eighth were seen once, and the ten largest hold about 3.6%. About this clonotype itself: The antigen is not known.

The TCR sequence derives from a young man who had mild COVID-19 (a few samples of this study predate the infection). Cell type and time point are not known. The sample taken for sequencing was PBMCs or a T cell subset sorted from them (not recorded which).

The CDR3 DNA sequence: TGTGCCAGCAGTTGGGTCGGGGCATTCAACAATGAGCAGTTCTTC. Translated, it gives CASSWVGAFNNEQFF. The chain is built from TRBV12-3 or TRBV12-4 and TRBJ2-1; the D call may be TRBD1 or TRBD2 (5 bases each). V was shortened by 4 bases and J by 5 bases, with 15 bases between the two germline ends. This CDR3 has 15 residues.